These 9 T cell receptor beta chains originate from one sample sequenced in a study of blood T cell repertoires in COVID-19. Using immunoSEQ multiplex PCR, the repertoire was profiled, and TCRdb retains in-frame clones only, with some absent. The table has around 220,000 clones, over 80% seen once. Specimen: PBMCs or T cells enriched from blood (not recorded which). The receptors here all came from a woman between 40 and 50 years old who had recovered from COVID-19.

To note about this clone: Other DNA sequences in this sample translate to the same CDR3. V gene TRBV3-1 (or the pseudogene TRBV3-2) combines with J gene TRBJ2-1; perhaps TRBD2 as D (6 bases). Deletions cut 0 bases from V and 6 bases from J, with 9 bases between. The CDR3 is 14 residues long. Looked up from germline, CDR1 is LGHDT and CDR2 is YNNKEL (reference sequence). This CDR3 reads CASSQDPGSNEQFF. The CDR3 DNA reads TGTGCCAGCAGCCAAGATCCCGGGAGCAATGAGCAGTTCTTC.

The chain joins TRBV28 to TRBJ1-1, with TRBD1 identical over 7 bases. The CDR3 sequence is 18 residues long. CDR1 and CDR2 from the germline V gene are MDHEN and SYDVKM. Germline trimming cut 4 bases from V and 5 bases from J; bases unmatched to any gene: 19. The CDR3 coding sequence is TGTGCCAGCAGTTCATTCCTATTAGACAGGGCATGGGGGACTGAAGCTTTCTTT. This codes for CASSSFLLDRAWGTEAFF.

A remark on this clone: The junction and the germline gene differ at one end; a read error may be behind it. V usage is TRBV19 and J usage is TRBJ1-5; tentative D call: TRBD1 (6 bases). Germline V lookup: CDR1 LNHDA, CDR2 SQIVND (reference sequence). The CDR3 covers 15 residues. The CDR3: CASSMAGARKQPQHF. The CDR3 DNA reads TGTGCCAGTAGTATGGCAGGGGCGCGCAAACAGCCCCAGCATTTT.

The rearrangement joins TRBV28 to TRBJ1-4, with D possibly being TRBD1 (5 bases). Germline V lookup: CDR1 MDHEN, CDR2 SYDVKM. The length of the CDR3 is 13 residues. Trimming removed 5 bases at V and 4 bases at J, with 8 bases between. The CDR3: CASSQQDNEKLFF. In DNA form, the CDR3 reads TGTGCCAGCAGTCAACAGGATAATGAAAAACTGTTTTTT.

The genes are TRBV5-5 and TRBJ2-3; 8 positions agree with TRBD2. Germline values: CDR1 SGHKS, CDR2 YYEKEE (reference sequence). The V gene end was trimmed by 4 bases and the J gene end by 1 base; junction bases not matched to a gene: 14. The CDR3 consists of 18 residues. In DNA, the CDR3 is TGTGCCAGCAGCCGGGAGGGGCTGGCTAATCGGGGCACAGATACGCAGTATTTT. Protein: CASSREGLANRGTDTQYF.

This clone was detected only a few times. The rearrangement joins TRBV19 to TRBJ1-2; D may be TRBD1 (6 bases). Germline V CDR1 and CDR2: LNHDA, SQIVND (reference sequence). CDR3 length: 13 amino acids. Trimming removed 5 bases from V and 7 bases from J, with 14 bases in between. The CDR3 sequence: CASSLQGRAGYTF. The CDR3 DNA is TGTGCCAGTAGTCTACAGGGTAGGGCTGGCTACACCTTC.

This rearrangement joins TRBV24-1 to TRBJ1-4; 9 bases map to TRBD1. The J segment lost 13 bases and the V segment lost 2 bases, leaving 4 bases of the junction unmatched. The CDR3 covers 13 residues. Germline assignment: CDR1 KGHDR and CDR2 SFDVKD. CDR3 nucleotide sequence: TGTGCCACCAGTGATTCGGGACAGGGTCGACTGTTTTTT. Amino acid sequence: CATSDSGQGRLFF.

The rearrangement joins TRBV5-1 to TRBJ2-1, with 14 bases lining up with TRBD2. Trimming cost V 4 bases and J 10 bases; bases outside gene matches: 10. Germline CDR1 and CDR2: SGHRS and YFSETQ. This CDR3 is 16 amino acids long. The CDR3 reads CASSISGLAGVKEQFF. CDR3 sequence (DNA): TGCGCCAGCAGCATCTCGGGACTAGCGGGAGTAAAGGAGCAGTTCTTC.

This chain links TRBV18 with TRBJ2-1, with 11 positions matching TRBD1. Losses at the gene ends were 4 bases for V and 8 bases for J; bases not matched to a gene: 10. This CDR3 comprises 16 residues. The germline gives CDR1 KGHSH, CDR2 LQKENI. Here the CDR3 reads CASSQPGQGVTYEQFF. CDR3 bases: TGTGCCAGCTCACAACCGGGACAGGGGGTTACGTATGAGCAGTTCTTC. The complete variable domain, with remaining parts taken from reference TRBV18 and TRBJ2-1, reads NAGVMQNPRHLVRRRGQEARLRCSPMKGHSHVYWYRQLPEEGLKFMVYLQKENIIDESGMPKERFSAEFPKEGPSILRIQQVVRGDSAAYFCASSQPGQGVTYEQFFGPGTRLTVL.